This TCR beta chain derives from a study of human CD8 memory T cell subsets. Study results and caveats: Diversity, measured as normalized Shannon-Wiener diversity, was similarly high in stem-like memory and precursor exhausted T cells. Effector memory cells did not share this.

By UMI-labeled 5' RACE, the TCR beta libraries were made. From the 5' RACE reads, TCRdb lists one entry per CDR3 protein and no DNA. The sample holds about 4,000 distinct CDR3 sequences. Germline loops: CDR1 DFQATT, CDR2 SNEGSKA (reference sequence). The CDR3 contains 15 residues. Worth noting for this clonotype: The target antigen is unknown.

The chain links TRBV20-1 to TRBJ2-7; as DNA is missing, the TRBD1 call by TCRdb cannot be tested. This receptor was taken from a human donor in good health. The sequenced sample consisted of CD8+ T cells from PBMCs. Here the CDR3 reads CSARDTGGVDYEQYF.